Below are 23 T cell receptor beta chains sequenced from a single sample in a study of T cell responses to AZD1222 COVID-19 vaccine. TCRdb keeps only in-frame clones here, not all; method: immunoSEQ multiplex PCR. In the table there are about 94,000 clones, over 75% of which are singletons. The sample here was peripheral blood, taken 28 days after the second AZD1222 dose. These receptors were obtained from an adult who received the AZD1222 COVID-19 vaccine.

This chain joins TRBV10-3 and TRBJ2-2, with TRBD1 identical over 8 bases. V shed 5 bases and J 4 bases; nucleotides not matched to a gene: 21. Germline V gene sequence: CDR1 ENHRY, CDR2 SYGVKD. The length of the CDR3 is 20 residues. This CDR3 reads CAISFGSAGGAGTSTGELFF. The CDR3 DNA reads TGTGCCATCAGTTTCGGCTCGGCAGGGGGCGCCGGGACCAGCACCGGGGAGCTGTTTTTT.

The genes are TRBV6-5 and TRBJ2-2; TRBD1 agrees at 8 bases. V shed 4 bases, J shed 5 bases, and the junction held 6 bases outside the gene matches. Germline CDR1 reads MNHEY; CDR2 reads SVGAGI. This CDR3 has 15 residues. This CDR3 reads CASSWGQAKTGELFF. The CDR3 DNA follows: TGTGCCAGCAGTTGGGGACAGGCAAAGACCGGGGAGCTGTTTTTT.

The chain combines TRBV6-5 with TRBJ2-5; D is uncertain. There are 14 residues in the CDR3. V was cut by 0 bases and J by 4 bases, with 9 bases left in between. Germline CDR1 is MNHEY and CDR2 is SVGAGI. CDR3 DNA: TGTGCCAGCAGTTACTCGATGGGATTAGAGACCCAGTACTTC. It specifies CASSYSMGLETQYF.

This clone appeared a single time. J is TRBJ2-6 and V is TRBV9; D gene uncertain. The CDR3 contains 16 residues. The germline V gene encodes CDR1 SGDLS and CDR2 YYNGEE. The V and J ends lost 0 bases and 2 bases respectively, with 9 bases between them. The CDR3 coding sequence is TGTGCCAGCAGCGTAGTTTCCAGCCCTGGGGCCAACGTCCTGACTTTC. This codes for CASSVVSSPGANVLTF.

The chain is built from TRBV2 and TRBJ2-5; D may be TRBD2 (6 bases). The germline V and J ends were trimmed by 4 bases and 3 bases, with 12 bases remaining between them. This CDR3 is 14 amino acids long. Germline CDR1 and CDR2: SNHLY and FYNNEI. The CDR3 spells CASSGIWEEETQYF. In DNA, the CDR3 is TGTGCCAGCAGTGGGATCTGGGAGGAAGAGACCCAGTACTTC.

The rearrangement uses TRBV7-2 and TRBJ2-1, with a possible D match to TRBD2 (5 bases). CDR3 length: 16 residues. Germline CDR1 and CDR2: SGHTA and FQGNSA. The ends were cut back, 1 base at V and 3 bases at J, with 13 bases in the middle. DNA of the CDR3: TGTGCCAGCAGCTTAGTTGCAGCGGCACTCTACAATGAGCAGTTCTTC. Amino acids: CASSLVAAALYNEQFF. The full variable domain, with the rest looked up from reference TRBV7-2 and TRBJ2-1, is GAGVSQSPSNKVTEKGKDVELRCDPISGHTALYWYRQSLGQGLEFLIYFQGNSAPDKSGLPSDRFSAERTGGSVSTLTIQRTQQEDSAVYLCASSLVAAALYNEQFFGPGTRLTVL.

Here the CDR3 reads CASSVLDRGRTDTQYF. The CDR3 DNA is TGTGCCAGCAGCGTACTGGACAGGGGGCGGACAGATACGCAGTATTTT. The V and J genes are TRBV9 and TRBJ2-3; TRBD1 agrees at 11 bases. Germline V gene lookup returns CDR1 SGDLS and CDR2 YYNGEE. The V and J ends lost 1 base and 3 bases, in that order; junction bases with no gene match: 4. This CDR3 has 16 residues.

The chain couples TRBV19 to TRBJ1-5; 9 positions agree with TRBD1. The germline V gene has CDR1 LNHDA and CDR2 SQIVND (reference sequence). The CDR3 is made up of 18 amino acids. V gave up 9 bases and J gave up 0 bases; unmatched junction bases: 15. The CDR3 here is CARATSDRGFYSNQPQHF. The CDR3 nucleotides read TGTGCCAGAGCCACCTCGGACAGGGGATTCTATAGCAATCAGCCCCAGCATTTT.

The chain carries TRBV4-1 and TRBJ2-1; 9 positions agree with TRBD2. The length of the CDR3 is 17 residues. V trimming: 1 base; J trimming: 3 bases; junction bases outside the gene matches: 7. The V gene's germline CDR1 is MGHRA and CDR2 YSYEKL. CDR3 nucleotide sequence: TGCGCCAGCAGCCAAGTAGGTGTAGCGGGGGTCTACAATGAGCAGTTCTTC. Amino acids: CASSQVGVAGVYNEQFF.

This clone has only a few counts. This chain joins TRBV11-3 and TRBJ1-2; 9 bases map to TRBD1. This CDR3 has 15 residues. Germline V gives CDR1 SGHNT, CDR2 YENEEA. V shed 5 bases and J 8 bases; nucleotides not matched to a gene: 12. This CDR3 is CASSHTPTGGSGYTF. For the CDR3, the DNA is TGTGCCAGCAGCCACACACCGACAGGGGGAAGCGGCTACACCTTC.

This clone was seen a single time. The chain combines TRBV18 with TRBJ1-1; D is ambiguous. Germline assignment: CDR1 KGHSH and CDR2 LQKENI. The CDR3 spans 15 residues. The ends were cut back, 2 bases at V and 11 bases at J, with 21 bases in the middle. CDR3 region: CASSPTDPRAGGAFF. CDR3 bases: TGTGCCAGCTCACCAACCGATCCCCGGGCCGGAGGCGCTTTCTTT.

The CDR3 sequence is CASSADRALTGNTIYF. CDR3 in DNA: TGCGCCAGCAGCGCAGACAGGGCTTTGACTGGAAACACCATATATTTT. V and J are TRBV4-3 and TRBJ1-3, with 7 bases lining up with TRBD1. Losses at the gene ends were 5 bases for V and 2 bases for J; bases not matched to a gene: 9. Germline V CDR1 and CDR2: LGHNA, YSLEER. This CDR3 spans 16 amino acids.

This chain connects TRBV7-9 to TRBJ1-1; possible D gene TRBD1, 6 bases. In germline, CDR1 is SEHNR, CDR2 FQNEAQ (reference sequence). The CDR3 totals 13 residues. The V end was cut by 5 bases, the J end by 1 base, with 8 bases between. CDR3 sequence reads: CASSPQGNTEAFF. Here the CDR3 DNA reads TGTGCCAGCAGCCCACAGGGGAACACTGAAGCTTTCTTT.

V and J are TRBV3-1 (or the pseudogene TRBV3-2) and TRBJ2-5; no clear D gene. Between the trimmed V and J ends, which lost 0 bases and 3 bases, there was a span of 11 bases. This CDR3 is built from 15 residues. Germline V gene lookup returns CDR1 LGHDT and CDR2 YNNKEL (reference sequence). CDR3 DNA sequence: TGTGCCAGCAGCCAAGATTACGGTAGTAAAGAGACCCAGTACTTC. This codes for CASSQDYGSKETQYF.

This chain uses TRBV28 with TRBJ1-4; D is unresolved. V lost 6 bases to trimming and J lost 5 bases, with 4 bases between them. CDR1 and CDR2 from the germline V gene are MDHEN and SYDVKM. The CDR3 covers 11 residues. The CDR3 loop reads CASRENEKLFF. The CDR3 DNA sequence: TGTGCCAGCAGAGAGAATGAAAAACTGTTTTTT.

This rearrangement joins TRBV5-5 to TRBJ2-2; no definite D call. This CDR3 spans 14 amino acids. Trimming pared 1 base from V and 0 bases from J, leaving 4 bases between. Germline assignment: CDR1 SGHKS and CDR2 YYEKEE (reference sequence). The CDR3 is CASSLTANTGELFF. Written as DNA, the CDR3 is TGTGCCAGCAGCTTGACAGCGAACACCGGGGAGCTGTTTTTT.

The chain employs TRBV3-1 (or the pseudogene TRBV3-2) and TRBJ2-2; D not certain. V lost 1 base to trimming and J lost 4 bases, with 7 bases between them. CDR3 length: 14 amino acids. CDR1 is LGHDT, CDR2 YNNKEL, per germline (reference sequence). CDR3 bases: TGTGCCAGCAGCCAAGGACTTGCCACCGGGGAGCTGTTTTTT. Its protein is CASSQGLATGELFF.

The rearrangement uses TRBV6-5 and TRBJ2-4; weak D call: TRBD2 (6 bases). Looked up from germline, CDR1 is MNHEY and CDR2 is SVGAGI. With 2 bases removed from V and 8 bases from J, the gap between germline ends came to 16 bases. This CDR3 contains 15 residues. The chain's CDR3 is CASSYGRGMTDIQYF. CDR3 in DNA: TGTGCCAGCAGTTACGGGCGGGGTATGACGGACATTCAGTACTTC.

The DNA of the CDR3 is TGTGCCAGCAGTTACTCGGCTAGCGGCGATCCGGGTACGCAGTATTTT. The encoded protein is CASSYSASGDPGTQYF. V and J are TRBV6-6 and TRBJ2-3, with 7 bases identical to TRBD2. This CDR3 is built from 16 residues. Germline V CDR1 and CDR2: MNHNY, SVGAGI (reference sequence). V shed 0 bases and J 8 bases; nucleotides not matched to a gene: 11.

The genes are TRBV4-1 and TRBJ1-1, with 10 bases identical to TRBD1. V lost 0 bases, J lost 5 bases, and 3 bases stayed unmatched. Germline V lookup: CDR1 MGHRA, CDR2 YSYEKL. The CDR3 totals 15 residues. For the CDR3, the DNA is TGCGCCAGCAGCCAAGAGGACAGGGGGAGGACTGAAGCTTTCTTT. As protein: CASSQEDRGRTEAFF.

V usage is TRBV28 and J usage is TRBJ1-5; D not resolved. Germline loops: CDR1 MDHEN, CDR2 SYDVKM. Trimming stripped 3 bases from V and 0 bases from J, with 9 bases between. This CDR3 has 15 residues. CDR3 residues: CASSFDDPSNQPQHF. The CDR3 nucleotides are TGTGCCAGCAGTTTCGATGACCCTAGCAATCAGCCCCAGCATTTT.

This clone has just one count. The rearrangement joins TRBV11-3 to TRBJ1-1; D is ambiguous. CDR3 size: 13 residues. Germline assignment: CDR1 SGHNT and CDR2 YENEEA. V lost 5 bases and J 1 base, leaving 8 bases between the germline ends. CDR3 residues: CASSATANTEAFF. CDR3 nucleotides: TGTGCCAGCAGCGCCACGGCGAACACTGAAGCTTTCTTT. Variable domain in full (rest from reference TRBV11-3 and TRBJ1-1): EAGVVQSPRYKIIEKKQPVAFWCNPISGHNTLYWYLQNLGQGPELLIRYENEEAVDDSQLPKDRFSAERLKGVDSTLKIQPAELGDSAVYLCASSATANTEAFFGQGTRLTVV.

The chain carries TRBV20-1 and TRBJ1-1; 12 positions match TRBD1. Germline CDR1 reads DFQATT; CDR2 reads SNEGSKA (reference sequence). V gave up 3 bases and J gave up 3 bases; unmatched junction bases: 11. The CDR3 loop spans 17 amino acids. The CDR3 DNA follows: TGCAGTGCTAGTATACCGGGACAGGGGGCTTTGTACACTGAAGCTTTCTTT. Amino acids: CSASIPGQGALYTEAFF.